This T cell receptor (beta chain) was sequenced for a study of cytomegalovirus exposure and HLA in healthy donors. Study details: For the roughly 390 genotyped donors, roughly 80% fell within the Caucasian-associated ancestry cluster. Study-level findings and limits: Solely CMV serostatus was available to characterize immune exposure. Being indistinguishable, some V segments were excluded, TRBV6-2 and TRBV6-3 among them.

V was clipped by 1 base and J by 8 bases, with 14 bases between them. The CDR3 spans 14 residues. Germline V gene data show CDR1 as SGHTA and CDR2 as FQGNSA. Primers for the PCR totalled 60 Vbeta and 13 Jbeta. Here immunoSEQ multiplex PCR was the method, and the copy in TCRdb shows in-frame clones only, minus some. The sample consists of approximately 180,000 clones, approximately 78% of them appearing once. Concerning this clone: The antigen remains undetermined.

This clonotype originated in a human donor in good health. Sequenced input: PBMCs. The chain links TRBV7-2 to TRBJ1-2; D unclear. CDR3 region: CASSLDSGDGGYTF. DNA of the CDR3: TGTGCCAGCAGCTTAGACTCCGGAGATGGCGGCTACACCTTC.